The source of this TCR beta chain is a study of blood T cell repertoires in COVID-19. Looking at the study overall: The United States, Italy and Spain supplied acute and convalescent COVID-19 samples.

Methods used by the authors: Researchers report that nucleated cell counts were estimated from reference gene primer amplification. Some clones are missing from TCRdb's copy, which holds only in-frame ones; the method was immunoSEQ multiplex PCR. V, J and clone size are those of that table, while D and trimming were read from the DNA. The data contain about 180,000 clones, 88% of them singletons. Participants were aged roughly 18 to 90 years from around 26 US areas. Resolution of symptoms, clearance, or two negative PCRs was present in recovered Cohort 3 donors. The germline CDR1 and CDR2 sequences are LNHDA and SQIVND (reference sequence). V was pared by 3 bases and J by 7 bases, with 5 bases of the junction left unmatched. The CDR3 runs to 15 residues.

The chain employs TRBV19 and TRBJ2-7; 14 bases are a match to TRBD2. The sequencing input was PBMCs or T cells enriched from blood (not recorded which). This clonotype originated in a young woman who had recovered from COVID-19. In nucleotides, the CDR3 is TGTGCCAGTAGTATGGGACTAGCGGGAGTAAAAGAGCAGTACTTC. Protein product: CASSMGLAGVKEQYF. The entire variable domain, with the rest obtained from reference TRBV19 and TRBJ2-7, is as follows: DGGITQSPKYLFRKEGQNVTLSCEQNLNHDAMYWYRQDPGQGLRLIYYSQIVNDFQKGDIAEGYSVSREKKESFPLTVTSAQKNPTAFYLCASSMGLAGVKEQYFGPGTRLTVT.